These T cell receptor beta chains were read from a single sample in a study of monozygotic twins with inflammatory bowel disease. After re-calling the 5' RACE reads, TCRdb lists one entry per CDR3 protein, DNA absent. The listing contains 350,000 to 500,000 distinct CDR3 sequences. The specimen sequenced was blood. The receptors originated from a human donor with ulcerative colitis or Crohn's disease, or a healthy co-twin of an affected twin (not recorded which). CDR3s include the opening cysteine and the closing phenylalanine or tryptophan.

v_call: TRBV12-3/TRBV12-4
j_call: TRBJ2-7
cdr3_aa: CASSPGDGGREQYF

v_call: TRBV5-8
j_call: TRBJ1-2
cdr3_aa: CASSAGTDGYTF

v_call: TRBV5-1
j_call: TRBJ1-4
cdr3_aa: CASSPDRTGTNEKLFF

v_call: TRBV5-1
j_call: TRBJ2-7
cdr3_aa: CASSAGYEQHF

v_call: TRBV4-1
j_call: TRBJ2-2
cdr3_aa: CASSQKGDTGELFF

v_call: TRBV20-1
j_call: TRBJ2-7
cdr3_aa: CSARKGGGSHEQYF

v_call: TRBV20-1
j_call: TRBJ2-2
cdr3_aa: CSAKTRGNTGELFF

v_call: TRBV29-1
j_call: TRBJ1-5
cdr3_aa: CSVRSGGNQPQHF

v_call: TRBV28
j_call: TRBJ2-3
cdr3_aa: CASSLGRNTQYF

v_call: TRBV29-1
j_call: TRBJ1-1
cdr3_aa: CSAKDRGNTEAFF

v_call: TRBV6-5
j_call: TRBJ2-1
cdr3_aa: CASSYEASGTYNEQFF

v_call: TRBV5-5
j_call: TRBJ2-2
cdr3_aa: CASSSLVVNTGELFF

v_call: TRBV7-2
j_call: TRBJ1-2
cdr3_aa: CASSFKGRYTF

v_call: TRBV3-1
j_call: TRBJ1-2
cdr3_aa: CASSEKGGNYGYTF

v_call: TRBV10-3
j_call: TRBJ2-7
cdr3_aa: CAISAVGSGSSYEQYF